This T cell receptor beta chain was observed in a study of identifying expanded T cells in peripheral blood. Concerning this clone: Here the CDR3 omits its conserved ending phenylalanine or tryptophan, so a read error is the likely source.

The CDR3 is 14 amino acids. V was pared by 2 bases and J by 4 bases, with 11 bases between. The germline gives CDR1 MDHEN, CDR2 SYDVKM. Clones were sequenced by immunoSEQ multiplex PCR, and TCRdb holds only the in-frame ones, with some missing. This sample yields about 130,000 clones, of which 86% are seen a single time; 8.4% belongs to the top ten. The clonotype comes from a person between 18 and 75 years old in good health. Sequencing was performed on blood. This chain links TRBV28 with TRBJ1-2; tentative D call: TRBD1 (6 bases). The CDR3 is CASSLPGHTYGYTL. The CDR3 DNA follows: TGTGCCAGCAGTTTACCGGGACATACCTATGGCTACACCCTC.